This TCR beta chain appears in the sequencing data of a study of PD-1 blockade in classical Hodgkin lymphoma. Study-wide points: Significant TCR diversity gains by C4D1 occurred in CD4+ but not CD8+ cells. Possible causes of repertoire differences, disease activity or prior therapy, remain undefined. Patients starting nivolumab less than 1 year after ASCT had lower diversity and were excluded from later analyses. Healthy donors reportedly exceeded newly diagnosed patients in baseline TCR diversity.

A note on this clone: Its antigen is not identified.

Each of the patients experienced relapse following autologous stem cell transplantation, and their brentuximab vedotin exposure differed. Produced via immunoSEQ multiplex PCR; TCRdb's table is partial and in-frame only. This sample yields over 12,000 clones, of which 55% to 70% are seen a single time; about 10% belongs to the top ten. Germline CDR1 SEHNR, CDR2 FQNEAQ (reference sequence). The CDR3 contains 14 residues. V was trimmed by 4 bases and J by 4 bases, leaving 10 bases between them. This sequence originates from a human donor with classical Hodgkin lymphoma. The chain is built from TRBV7-9 and TRBJ2-2, with D possibly matching TRBD2 (6 bases). Here the sequenced sample was peripheral blood mononuclear cells (PBMCs), taken at baseline. This CDR3 is CASSSTSSTGELFF. CDR3 bases: TGTGCCAGCAGCTCCACTAGCAGCACCGGGGAGCTGTTTTTT.